Listed below are T cell receptor beta chains from one sample, sequenced in a study of cytomegalovirus exposure and HLA in healthy donors. Method: immunoSEQ multiplex PCR; TCRdb's copy keeps in-frame clones and lacks some. The sample shows some 170,000 clones, about 10% of them seen only once. The specimen sequenced was PBMCs. The receptors come from a young woman in good health and CMV-seropositive. Both conserved end residues are part of each CDR3. A D gene is named only where the DNA matches it firmly. The size entry is marked missing in some rows and otherwise reads once, few, many or a size class.

>TRBV30|.|TRBD1|TRBJ2-5
TGTGCCGGTTCCACAGGGGGAGAGACCCAGTACTTC
CAGSTGGETQYF
>TRBV5-4|.|.|TRBJ2-5
TGTGCCAGCAGCTGGGGCCTAAATTCCCAAGAGACCCAGTACTTC
CASSWGLNSQETQYF
>TRBV5-1|few|.|TRBJ1-1
TGCGCCAGCAGCTTGTTATCGAACACTGAAGCTTTCTTT
CASSLLSNTEAFF
>TRBV6-1|.|.|TRBJ2-5
TGTGCCACCCGAAATACCGGACGCGGGGAGACCCAGTACTTC
CATRNTGRGETQYF
>TRBV6-5|.|.|TRBJ1-2
TGTGCCAGCAGCCTCCGGTCCGGACAGAACTATGGCTACACCTTC
CASSLRSGQNYGYTF
>TRBV27|.|TRBD1|TRBJ1-1
TGTGCCAGCAGATTCCGAGGGGGCGGAAACTCTGAAGCTTTCTTT
CASRFRGGGNSEAFF
>TRBV25-1|.|.|TRBJ2-3
TGTGCCAGCAGTGAATCAGGGGGAGGTTTCTCAGATACGCAGTATTTT
CASSESGGGFSDTQYF
>TRBV5-1|few|.|TRBJ1-1
TGCGCCAGCAGCTTGATCGGGTTCGCTGAAGCTTTCTTT
CASSLIGFAEAFF
>TRBV7-9|few|.|TRBJ2-7
TGTGCCAGCAGCTTAAGAGGTGACTACGAGCAGTACTTC
CASSLRGDYEQYF
>TRBV7-9|.|TRBD1|TRBJ1-4
TGTGCCAGCAGCCCGGGACAGCTTAATGAAAAACTGTTTTTT
CASSPGQLNEKLFF
>TRBV6-5|few|.|TRBJ1-2
TGTGCCAGCAGTGCCGGGGGGTGGGATGGCTACACCTTC
CASSAGGWDGYTF
>TRBV7-2|.|TRBD2|TRBJ2-7
TGCGCCAGCAGCGGACAATCTAGCGGGTTGGCCTACGAGCAGTACTTC
CASSGQSSGLAYEQYF
>TRBV6-5|.|TRBD2|TRBJ2-5
TGTGCCAGCAGTTTACAGCGGGAGGCTTACCAAGAGACCCAGTACTTC
CASSLQREAYQETQYF
>TRBV5-4|few|.|TRBJ1-2
TGTGCCAGCAGCGCCTCTCTAGCTCAAAACTATGGCTACACCTTC
CASSASLAQNYGYTF
>TRBV18|.|TRBD1|TRBJ2-7
TGTGCCAGCTCACCATTAAGGGGGTTGGGACAGGGATTAAGCTCCTACGAGCAGTACTTC
CASSPLRGLGQGLSSYEQYF
>TRBV7-9|.|.|TRBJ2-4
TGTGCCAGCAGCTTAGAGGGGTCAAAACAGTACTTC
CASSLEGSKQYF
>TRBV10-2|.|.|TRBJ1-1
TGCGCCAGCAGTGGTTCGACGGGGAACACTGAAGCTTTCTTT
CASSGSTGNTEAFF
>TRBV6-1|few|TRBD2|TRBJ2-7
TGTGCCAGCACCCCCAGCGGGAGTGTCTACGAGCAGTACTTC
CASTPSGSVYEQYF
>TRBV2|.|.|TRBJ1-1
TGTGCCAGCAGCCAGGACAGAACGAACACTGAAGCTTTCTTT
CASSQDRTNTEAFF
>TRBV6-1|few|TRBD1|TRBJ1-2
TGTGCCAGCAGAGCCGGGACAGGGTTAGGCTACACCTTC
CASRAGTGLGYTF
>TRBV29-1|few|.|TRBJ2-1
TGCAGCGTTGAAAACGGGCTAGCTTGGGAAAATAATGAGCAGTTCTTC
CSVENGLAWENNEQFF
>TRBV5-5|few|.|TRBJ2-7
TGTGCCAGCAGCCACCTAGCGCCCAGCTCCTACGAGCAGTACTTC
CASSHLAPSSYEQYF
>TRBV12-5|.|.|TRBJ1-5
TGTGCTAGTGGCATTATCGGACACAAGGAATTTTATCAGCCCCAGCATTTT
CASGIIGHKEFYQPQHF
>TRBV7-2|few|.|TRBJ2-7
TGTGCCAGCAGTTCCGCCGGACTCTGGATTAGCGAGCAGTACTTC
CASSSAGLWISEQYF
>TRBV7-7|.|.|TRBJ2-6
TGTGCCAGCAGCCCAGCGGCGGGTGTTGGTGGGGCCAACGTCCTGACTTTC
CASSPAAGVGGANVLTF
>TRBV10-3|few|.|TRBJ2-3
TGTGCCATCAGTGAGCAAGCAGGGTCGACGGCAGATACGCAGTATTTT
CAISEQAGSTADTQYF
>TRBV6-5|.|.|TRBJ2-1
TGTGCCAGCAGTGCACTAGGAGCCTACAATGAGCAGTTCTTC
CASSALGAYNEQFF
>TRBV18|few|.|TRBJ2-2
TGTGCCAGCTCTACAGACAGACCGAACACCGGGGAGCTGTTTTTT
CASSTDRPNTGELFF
>TRBV7-8|.|.|TRBJ1-4
TGTGCCAGCAGCTTAGGAGGGTATGCGAACGAAAAACTGTTTTTT
CASSLGGYANEKLFF
>TRBV5-1|few|TRBD2|TRBJ2-3
TGCGCCAGCCGACTAGCACCTTTCACAGATACGCAGTATTTT
CASRLAPFTDTQYF
>TRBV6-5|few|.|TRBJ1-2
TGTGCCAGCAGTTACTCTCAGGACTCCGGCTACACCTTC
CASSYSQDSGYTF
>TRBV10-1|few|.|TRBJ2-1
TGCGCCAGCAGTCAATCACGGGGGAGCCACCGCGATGAGCAGTTCTTC
CASSQSRGSHRDEQFF
>TRBV5-4|few|.|TRBJ2-1
TGTGCCAGCAGCATGGACTCGTCCTACAATGAGCAGTTCTTC
CASSMDSSYNEQFF
>TRBV30|.|TRBD1|TRBJ2-2
TGTGCCTGCGGTCCGGGACAGGGGGGCACCGGGGAGCTGTTTTTT
CACGPGQGGTGELFF
>TRBV2|few|.|TRBJ1-4
TGTGCCAGCAAGTCGGGGGCAACTAATGAAAAACTGTTTTTT
CASKSGATNEKLFF
>TRBV4-1|.|.|TRBJ2-1
TGCGCCAGCAGCCAAGCCACCGGGACCTACAATGAGCAGTTCTTC
CASSQATGTYNEQFF
>TRBV2|.|.|TRBJ1-5
TGTGCCACCAACGCGGCAGGGGTTTTAAGCAATCAGCCCCAGCATTTT
CATNAAGVLSNQPQHF
>TRBV30|.|.|TRBJ2-5
TGTGCCCTCCTGAGGACGGACAAGGAGACCCAGTACTTC
CALLRTDKETQYF
>TRBV18|.|TRBD1|TRBJ1-1
TGTGCCAGCTCACCAATCGAGGGGGCAATGGGGAACACTGAAGCTTTCTTT
CASSPIEGAMGNTEAFF
>TRBV5-1|few|TRBD1|TRBJ2-7
TGCGCCAGCAGCCGCACTTTGGGGACAGGGACCGCGGAAACGGACGAGCAGTACTTC
CASSRTLGTGTAETDEQYF
>TRBV2|.|TRBD1|TRBJ2-4
TGTGCCAGCAGTTTGAGGGGGCCCCTAGCCAAAAACATTCAGTACTTC
CASSLRGPLAKNIQYF
>TRBV5-1|few|TRBD2|TRBJ2-4
TGCGCCAGCAGCTTCAGCGGGGCTTGGGAAAACATTCAGTACTTC
CASSFSGAWENIQYF
>TRBV27|.|TRBD2|TRBJ2-7
TGTGCCAGCAGTTCCCTCGGGAGGGCCGCCTACGAGCAGTACTTC
CASSSLGRAAYEQYF
>TRBV5-6|few|.|TRBJ1-2
TGTGCCAGCAGCTTGTTGACATCCCGAACGGGGTATGGCTACACCTTC
CASSLLTSRTGYGYTF
>TRBV9|.|TRBD1|TRBJ1-2
TGTGCCAGCACCCGCTCCGGGACAGCCGGTGGCTACACCTTC
CASTRSGTAGGYTF
>TRBV7-9|.|.|TRBJ2-3
TGTGCCAGCAGCCCGACAGGAGTCACAGATACGCAGTATTTT
CASSPTGVTDTQYF
>TRBV5-8|.|.|TRBJ1-2
TGTGCCAGCAGCATCACGCGCGGGGTAGAGACCTATGGCTACACCTTC
CASSITRGVETYGYTF
>TRBV7-9|.|TRBD1|TRBJ2-7
TGTGCCAGCAGCCCCCTGGGGACAGGGGGCTCCTACGAGCAGTACTTC
CASSPLGTGGSYEQYF
>TRBV6-5|.|.|TRBJ1-1
TGTGCCAGCAGGTTCCGGGAGAACACTGAAGCTTTCTTT
CASRFRENTEAFF
>TRBV7-2|.|TRBD1|TRBJ2-3
TGTGCCAGCAGCTTGGGACAGAGATTCACAGATACGCAGTATTTT
CASSLGQRFTDTQYF
>TRBV7-9|few|TRBD1|TRBJ1-3
TGTGCCAGCAGCTTAGCGGGACAGGGGAGAAACACCATATATTTT
CASSLAGQGRNTIYF
>TRBV2|few|.|TRBJ1-5
TGTGCCAGCAGACAGTTCTATAGCAATCAGCCCCAGCATTTT
CASRQFYSNQPQHF
>TRBV29-1|.|TRBD1|TRBJ2-3
TGCAGCGCACTCGTCCCGGGACAGGGTCTCACAGATACGCAGTATTTT
CSALVPGQGLTDTQYF
>TRBV5-1|few|.|TRBJ2-3
TGCGCCAGCAGCTTCAGGGAATCCGGCACAGATACGCAGTATTTT
CASSFRESGTDTQYF
>TRBV4-1|few|.|TRBJ2-3
TGCGCCAGCAGCCCACCCCCGGGGACTAGCACAGATACGCAGTATTTT
CASSPPPGTSTDTQYF